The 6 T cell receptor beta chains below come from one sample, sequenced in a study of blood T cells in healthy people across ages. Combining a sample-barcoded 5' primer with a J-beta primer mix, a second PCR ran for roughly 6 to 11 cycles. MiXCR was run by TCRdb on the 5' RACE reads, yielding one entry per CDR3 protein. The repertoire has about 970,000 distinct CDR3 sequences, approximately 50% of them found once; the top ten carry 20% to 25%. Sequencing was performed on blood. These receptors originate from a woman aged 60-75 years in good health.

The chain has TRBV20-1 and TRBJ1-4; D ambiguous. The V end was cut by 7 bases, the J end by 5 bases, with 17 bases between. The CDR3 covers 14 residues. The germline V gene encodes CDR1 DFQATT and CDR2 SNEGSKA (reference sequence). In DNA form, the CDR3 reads TGCAGTGGAGTTTATCCCGAGGGAAATGAAAAACTGTTTTTT. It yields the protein CSGVYPEGNEKLFF.

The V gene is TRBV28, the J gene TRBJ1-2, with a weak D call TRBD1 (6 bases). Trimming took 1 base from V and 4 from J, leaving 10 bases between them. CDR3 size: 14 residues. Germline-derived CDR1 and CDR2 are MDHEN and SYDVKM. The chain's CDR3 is CASSLLGQLYGYTF. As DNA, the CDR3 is TGTGCCAGCAGTTTATTAGGACAGCTCTATGGCTACACCTTC.

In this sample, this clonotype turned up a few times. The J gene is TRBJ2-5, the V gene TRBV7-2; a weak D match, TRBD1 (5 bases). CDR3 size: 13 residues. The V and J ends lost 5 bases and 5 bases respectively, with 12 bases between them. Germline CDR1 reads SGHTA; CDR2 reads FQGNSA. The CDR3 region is CASSIRVGETQYF. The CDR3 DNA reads TGTGCCAGCAGCATCAGGGTGGGGGAGACCCAGTACTTC.

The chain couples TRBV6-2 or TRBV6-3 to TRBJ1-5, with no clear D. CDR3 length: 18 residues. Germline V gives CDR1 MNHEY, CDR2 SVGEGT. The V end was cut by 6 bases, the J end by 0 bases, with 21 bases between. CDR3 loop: CASSPPDRLDYSNQPQHF. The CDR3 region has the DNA TGTGCCAGCAGCCCGCCCGACCGCCTAGATTATAGCAATCAGCCCCAGCATTTT.

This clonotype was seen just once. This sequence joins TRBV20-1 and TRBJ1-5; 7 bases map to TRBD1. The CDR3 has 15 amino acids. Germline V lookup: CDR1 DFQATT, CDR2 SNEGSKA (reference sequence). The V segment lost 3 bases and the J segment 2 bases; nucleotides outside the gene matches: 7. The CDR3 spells CSASPTGRGNQPQHF. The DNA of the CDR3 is TGCAGTGCTAGCCCGACAGGGCGTGGCAATCAGCCCCAGCATTTT.

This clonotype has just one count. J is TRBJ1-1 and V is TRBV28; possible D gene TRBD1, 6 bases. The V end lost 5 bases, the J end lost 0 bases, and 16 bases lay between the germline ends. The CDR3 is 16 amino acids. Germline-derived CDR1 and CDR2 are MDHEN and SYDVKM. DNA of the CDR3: TGTGCCAGCAGTCAACCTCTCGGACAGATGAACACTGAAGCTTTCTTT. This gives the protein CASSQPLGQMNTEAFF.